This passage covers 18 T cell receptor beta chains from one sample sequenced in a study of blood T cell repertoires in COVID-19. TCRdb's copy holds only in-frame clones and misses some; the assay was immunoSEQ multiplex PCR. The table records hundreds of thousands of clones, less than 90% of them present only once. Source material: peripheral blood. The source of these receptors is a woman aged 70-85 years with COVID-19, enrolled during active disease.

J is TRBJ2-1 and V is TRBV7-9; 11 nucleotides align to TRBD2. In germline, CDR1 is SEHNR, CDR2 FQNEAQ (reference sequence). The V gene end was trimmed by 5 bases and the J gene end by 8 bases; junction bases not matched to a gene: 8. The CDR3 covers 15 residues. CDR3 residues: CASSPPLAGGYEQFF. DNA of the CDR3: TGTGCCAGCAGCCCTCCCCTAGCGGGGGGATATGAGCAGTTCTTC. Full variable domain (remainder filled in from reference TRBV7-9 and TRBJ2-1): DTGVSQNPRHKITKRGQNVTFRCDPISEHNRLYWYRQTLGQGPEFLTYFQNEAQLEKSRLLSDRFSAERPKGSFSTLEIQRTEQGDSAMYLCASSPPLAGGYEQFFGPGTRLTVL.

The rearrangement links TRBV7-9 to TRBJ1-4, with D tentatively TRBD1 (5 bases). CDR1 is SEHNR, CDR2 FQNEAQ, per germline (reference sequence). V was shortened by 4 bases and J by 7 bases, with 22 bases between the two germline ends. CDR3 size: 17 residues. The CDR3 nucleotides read TGTGCCAGCAGCTCCACCCCCGGGCAGGGAAGGGGTGAAAAACTGTTTTTT. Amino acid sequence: CASSSTPGQGRGEKLFF.

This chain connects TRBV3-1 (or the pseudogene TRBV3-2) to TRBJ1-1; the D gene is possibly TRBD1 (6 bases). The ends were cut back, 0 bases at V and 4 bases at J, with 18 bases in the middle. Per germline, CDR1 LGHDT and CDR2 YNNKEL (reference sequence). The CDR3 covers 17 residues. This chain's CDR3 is CASSQDKGVRLRTEAFF. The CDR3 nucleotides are TGTGCCAGCAGCCAAGATAAGGGGGTTCGGTTGCGCACTGAAGCTTTCTTT.

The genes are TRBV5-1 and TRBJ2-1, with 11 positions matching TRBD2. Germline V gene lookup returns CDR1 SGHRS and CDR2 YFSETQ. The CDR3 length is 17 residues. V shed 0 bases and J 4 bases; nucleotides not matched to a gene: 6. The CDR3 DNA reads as TGCGCCAGCAGCTTGGAACCTAGCGGGGGGTCTTACAATGAGCAGTTCTTC. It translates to CASSLEPSGGSYNEQFF.

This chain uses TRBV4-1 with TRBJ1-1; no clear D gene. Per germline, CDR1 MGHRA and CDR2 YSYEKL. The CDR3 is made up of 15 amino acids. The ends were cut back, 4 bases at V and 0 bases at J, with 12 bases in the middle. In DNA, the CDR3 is TGCGCCAGCAGCCGGGCAGCTAACATGAACACTGAAGCTTTCTTT. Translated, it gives CASSRAANMNTEAFF.

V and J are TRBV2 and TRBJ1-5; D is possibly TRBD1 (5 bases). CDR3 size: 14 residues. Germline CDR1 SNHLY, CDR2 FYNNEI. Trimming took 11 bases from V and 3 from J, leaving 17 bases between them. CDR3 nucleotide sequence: TGTGCCGGGTCGGGGGAAGGGTTCAATCAGCCCCAGCATTTT. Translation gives CAGSGEGFNQPQHF.

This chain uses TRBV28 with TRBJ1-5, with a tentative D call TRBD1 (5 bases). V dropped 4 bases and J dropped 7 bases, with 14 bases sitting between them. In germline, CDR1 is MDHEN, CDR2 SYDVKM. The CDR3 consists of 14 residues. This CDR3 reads CASSSAGGDQPQHF. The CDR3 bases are TGTGCCAGCAGTTCGGCCGGGGGGGACCAGCCCCAGCATTTT.

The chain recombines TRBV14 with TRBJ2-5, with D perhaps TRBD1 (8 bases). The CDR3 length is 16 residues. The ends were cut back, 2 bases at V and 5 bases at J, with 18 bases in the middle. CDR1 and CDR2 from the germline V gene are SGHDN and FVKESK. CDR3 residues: CASSQRTGGGGETQYF. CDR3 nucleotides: TGTGCCAGCAGCCAACGAACAGGGGGGGGAGGTGAGACCCAGTACTTC.

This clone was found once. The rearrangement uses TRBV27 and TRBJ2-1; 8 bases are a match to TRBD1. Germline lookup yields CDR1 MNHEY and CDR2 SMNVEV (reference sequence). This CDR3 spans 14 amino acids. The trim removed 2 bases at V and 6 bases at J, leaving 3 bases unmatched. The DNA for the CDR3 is TGTGCCAGCAGTTTACTACAGGGGGTCAATGAGCAGTTCTTC. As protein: CASSLLQGVNEQFF.

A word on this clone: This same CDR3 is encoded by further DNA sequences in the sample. The CDR3 spells CASSPGQGARTEAFF. In DNA form, the CDR3 reads TGTGCCAGCAGCCCCGGACAGGGGGCGCGGACTGAAGCTTTCTTT. J is TRBJ1-1 and V is TRBV5-6; 11 bases agree with TRBD1. The CDR3 consists of 15 residues. Germline V gives CDR1 SGHDT, CDR2 YYEEEE. V lost 4 bases to trimming and J lost 5 bases; unmatched junction nucleotides: 7. The full variable domain, in which reference TRBV5-6 and TRBJ1-1 provide the parts outside the CDR3, is DAGVTQSPTHLIKTRGQQVTLRCSPKSGHDTVSWYQQALGQGPQFIFQYYEEEERQRGNFPDRFSGHQFPNYSSELNVNALLLGDSALYLCASSPGQGARTEAFFGQGTRLTVV.

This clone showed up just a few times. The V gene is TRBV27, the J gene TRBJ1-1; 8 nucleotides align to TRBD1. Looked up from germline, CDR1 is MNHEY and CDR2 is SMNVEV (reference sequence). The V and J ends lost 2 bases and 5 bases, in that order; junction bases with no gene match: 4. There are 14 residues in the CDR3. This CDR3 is CASSLTQGGTEAFF. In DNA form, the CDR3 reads TGTGCCAGCAGTTTAACACAGGGGGGGACTGAAGCTTTCTTT.

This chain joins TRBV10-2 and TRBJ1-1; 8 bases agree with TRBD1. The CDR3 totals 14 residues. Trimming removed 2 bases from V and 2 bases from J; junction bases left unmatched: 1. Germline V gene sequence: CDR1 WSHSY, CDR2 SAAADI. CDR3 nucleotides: TGCGCCAGCAGTGAGGCAGGGGGCAACACTGAAGCTTTCTTT. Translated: CASSEAGGNTEAFF.

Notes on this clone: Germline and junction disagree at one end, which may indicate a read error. CDR3 sequence reads: CSIDRGQRNGYTF. The CDR3 DNA sequence: TGCAGCATTGACAGGGGGCAGAGGAATGGCTACACCTTC. The chain recombines TRBV29-1 with TRBJ1-2; 10 positions match TRBD1. This CDR3 is built from 13 residues. The germline gives CDR1 SQVTM, CDR2 ANQGSEA.

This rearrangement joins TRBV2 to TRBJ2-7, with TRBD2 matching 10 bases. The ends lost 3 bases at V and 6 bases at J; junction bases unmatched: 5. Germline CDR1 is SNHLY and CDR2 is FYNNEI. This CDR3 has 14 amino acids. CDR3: CASSEGGLASEQYF. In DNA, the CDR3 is TGTGCCAGCAGTGAGGGGGGACTAGCGAGCGAGCAGTACTTC.

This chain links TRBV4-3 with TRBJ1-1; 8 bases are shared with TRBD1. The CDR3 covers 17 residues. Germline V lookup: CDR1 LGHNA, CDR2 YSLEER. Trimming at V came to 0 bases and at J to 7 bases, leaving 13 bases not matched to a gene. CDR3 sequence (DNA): TGCGCCAGCAGCCAAGACAATCAGGGGGCCGGGGGTTATGAAGCTTTCTTT. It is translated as CASSQDNQGAGGYEAFF.

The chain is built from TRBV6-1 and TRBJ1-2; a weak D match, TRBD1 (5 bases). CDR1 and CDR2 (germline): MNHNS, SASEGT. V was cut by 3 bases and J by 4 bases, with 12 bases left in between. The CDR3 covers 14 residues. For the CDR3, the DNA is TGTGCCAGCAGTGATTCTCCCAGGGTCTATGGCTACACCTTC. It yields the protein CASSDSPRVYGYTF.

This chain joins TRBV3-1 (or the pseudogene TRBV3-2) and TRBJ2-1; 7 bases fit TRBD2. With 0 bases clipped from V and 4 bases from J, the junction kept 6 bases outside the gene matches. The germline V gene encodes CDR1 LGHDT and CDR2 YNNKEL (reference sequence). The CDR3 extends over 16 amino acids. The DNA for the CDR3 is TGTGCCAGCAGCCAAGATAGTCTAGCGGATTACAATGAGCAGTTCTTC. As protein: CASSQDSLADYNEQFF.

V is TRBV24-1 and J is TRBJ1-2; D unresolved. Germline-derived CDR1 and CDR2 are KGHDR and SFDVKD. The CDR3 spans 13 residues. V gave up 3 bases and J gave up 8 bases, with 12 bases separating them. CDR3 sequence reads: CATSDTYTGGYTF. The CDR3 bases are TGTGCCACCAGTGATACGTACACGGGGGGCTACACCTTC.